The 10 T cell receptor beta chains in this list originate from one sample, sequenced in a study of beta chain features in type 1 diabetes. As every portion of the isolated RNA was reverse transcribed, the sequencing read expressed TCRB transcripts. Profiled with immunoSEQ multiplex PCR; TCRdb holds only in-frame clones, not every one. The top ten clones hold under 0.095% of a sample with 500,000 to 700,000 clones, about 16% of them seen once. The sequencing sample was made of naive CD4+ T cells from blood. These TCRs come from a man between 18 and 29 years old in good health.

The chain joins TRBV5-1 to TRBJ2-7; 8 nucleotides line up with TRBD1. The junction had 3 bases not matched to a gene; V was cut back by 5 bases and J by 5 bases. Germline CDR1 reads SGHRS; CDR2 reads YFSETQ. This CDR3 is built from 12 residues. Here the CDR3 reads CASRGTGHEQYF. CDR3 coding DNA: TGCGCCAGCAGGGGGACAGGCCACGAGCAGTACTTC.

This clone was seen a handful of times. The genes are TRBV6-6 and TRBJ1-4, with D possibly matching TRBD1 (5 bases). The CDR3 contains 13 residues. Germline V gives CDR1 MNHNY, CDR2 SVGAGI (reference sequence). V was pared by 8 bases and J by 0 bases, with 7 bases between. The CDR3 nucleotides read TGTGCCAGCGTAGGGGCAACTAATGAAAAACTGTTTTTT. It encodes CASVGATNEKLFF.

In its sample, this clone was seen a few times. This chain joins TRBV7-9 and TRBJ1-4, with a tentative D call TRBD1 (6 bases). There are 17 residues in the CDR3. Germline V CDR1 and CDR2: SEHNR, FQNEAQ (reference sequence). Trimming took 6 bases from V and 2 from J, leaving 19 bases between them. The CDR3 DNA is TGTGCCAGCAGGGTGGGAACAGGGTTTTGGACTAATGAAAAACTGTTTTTT. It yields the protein CASRVGTGFWTNEKLFF.

The CDR3 bases are TGTGCCAGCAGTGCCCCAAGGGGTCGAGCGGGGGTTTGGTTCTTC. This translates into CASSAPRGRAGVWFF. The rearrangement links TRBV6-6 to TRBJ2-1, with TRBD2 matching over 8 bases. Germline CDR1 MNHNY, CDR2 SVGAGI (reference sequence). The CDR3 has 15 residues. The V segment lost 5 bases and the J segment 15 bases; nucleotides outside the gene matches: 18.

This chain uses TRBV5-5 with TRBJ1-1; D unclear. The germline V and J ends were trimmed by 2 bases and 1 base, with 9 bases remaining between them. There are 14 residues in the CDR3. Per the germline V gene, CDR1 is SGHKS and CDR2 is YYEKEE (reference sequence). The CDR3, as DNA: TGTGCCAGCAGCTTTGGGCAGGCGAACACTGAAGCTTTCTTT. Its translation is CASSFGQANTEAFF.

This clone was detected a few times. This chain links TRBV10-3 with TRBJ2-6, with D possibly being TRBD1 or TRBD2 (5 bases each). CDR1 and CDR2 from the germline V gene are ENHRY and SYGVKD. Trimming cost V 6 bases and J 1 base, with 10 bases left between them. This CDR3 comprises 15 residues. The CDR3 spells CAISLGESGANVLTF. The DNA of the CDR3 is TGTGCCATCAGCCTGGGGGAATCTGGGGCCAACGTCCTGACTTTC.

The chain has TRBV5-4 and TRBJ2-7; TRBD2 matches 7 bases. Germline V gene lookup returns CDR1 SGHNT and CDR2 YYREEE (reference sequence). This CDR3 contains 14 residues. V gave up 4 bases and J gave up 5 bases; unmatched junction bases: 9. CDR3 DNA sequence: TGTGCCAGCAGCCGCAGCGGTGGGAGGGACGAGCAGTACTTC. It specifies CASSRSGGRDEQYF.

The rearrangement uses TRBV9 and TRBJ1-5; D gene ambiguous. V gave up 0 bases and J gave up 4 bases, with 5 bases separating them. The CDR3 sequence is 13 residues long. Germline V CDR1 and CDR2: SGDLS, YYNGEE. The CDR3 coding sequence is TGTGCCAGCAGCGTAGGGTATAATCAGCCCCAGCATTTT. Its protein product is CASSVGYNQPQHF.

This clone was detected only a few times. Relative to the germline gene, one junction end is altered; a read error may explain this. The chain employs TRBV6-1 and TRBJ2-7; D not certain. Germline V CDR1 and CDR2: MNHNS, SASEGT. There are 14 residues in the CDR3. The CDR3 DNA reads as TGTGCGCTCCTACCTGCGCGATTCTCCCACGAGCAGTACTTC. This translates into CALLPARFSHEQYF.

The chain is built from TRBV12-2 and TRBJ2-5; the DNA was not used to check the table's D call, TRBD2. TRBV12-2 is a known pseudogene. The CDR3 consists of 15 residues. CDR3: CASRSHRGNGETQYF. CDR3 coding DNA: TGTGCAAGTCGCTCCCACCGCGGAAACGGGGAGACCCAGTACTTC.